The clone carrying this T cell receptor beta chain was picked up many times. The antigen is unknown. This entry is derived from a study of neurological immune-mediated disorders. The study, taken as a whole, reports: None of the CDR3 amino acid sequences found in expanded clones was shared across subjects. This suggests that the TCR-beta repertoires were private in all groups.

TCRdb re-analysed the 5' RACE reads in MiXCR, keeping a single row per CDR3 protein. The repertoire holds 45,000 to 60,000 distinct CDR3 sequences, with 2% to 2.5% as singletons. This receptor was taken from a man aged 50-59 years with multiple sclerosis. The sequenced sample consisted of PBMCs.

Here the CDR3 reads CASSPRGGTEAFF. The CDR3 DNA follows: TGTGCCAGCAGTCCCAGGGGTGGCACTGAAGCTTTCTTT. The chain is built from TRBV6-5 and TRBJ1-1, with a weak D call TRBD1 (6 bases). The CDR3 extends over 13 amino acids. Germline CDR1 and CDR2: MNHEY and SVGAGI. Deletions cut 5 bases from V and 4 bases from J, with 11 bases between.